Listed below are T cell receptor beta chains from one sample, sequenced in a study of vaccination and CD4 T cells after COVID-19. Antigen specificity for these receptors is unknown. MiXCR, applied by TCRdb to the PCR reads, yields one record per CDR3 protein. Here the sample spans about 2,600 distinct CDR3 sequences, approximately 36% being singletons. Sequenced sample: CD4+ T cells from blood, cultured in vitro. The receptors were sampled from a human donor who had recovered from COVID-19. CDR3s include the opening cysteine and the closing phenylalanine or tryptophan. The D gene is left open where the match is weak. The size of a clone is reported for some rows only, either as once, few or many, or as a class for expanded clones.

abundance | j_gene | d_gene | v_gene | CDR3nt | CDR3aa
NA | TRBJ2-7 | NA | TRBV11-3 | TGTGCCAGCGGGGTAGCCAAGGACGAGCAGTACTTC | CASGVAKDEQYF
NA | TRBJ1-1 | NA | TRBV12-5 | TGTGCTAGTGGTTTGGTACCGGCAGGGGTGAACACTGAAGCTTTCTTT | CASGLVPAGVNTEAFF
few | TRBJ1-6 | NA | TRBV30 | TGTGCCTGGAGTGCGGCGGGGAAGAGTGACCTCCACTTT | CAWSAAGKSDLHF
NA | TRBJ2-7 | NA | TRBV19 | TGTGCCAGTAAGAAGACAGGTCAAACCTACGAGCAGTACTTC | CASKKTGQTYEQYF
NA | TRBJ2-7 | NA | TRBV19 | TGTGCCAGTAGTAGGGTCGGGTTGGTCGGGGACGAGCAGTACTTC | CASSRVGLVGDEQYF
few | TRBJ2-3 | TRBD2 | TRBV10-3 | TGTGCCACCAGACTAGCGGGGGGCATTACAGATACGCAGTATTTT | CATRLAGGITDTQYF
NA | TRBJ1-2 | NA | TRBV10-3 | TGTGCCATCAGTGAAGGAGGAACACGCTCTGCTAACTATGGCTACACCTTC | CAISEGGTRSANYGYTF
few | TRBJ1-2 | TRBD1 | TRBV27 | TGTGCCAGCAGTCTCCGGACAGGGGGGGCCTCTAGAGATGGCTACACCTTC | CASSLRTGGASRDGYTF
few | TRBJ2-4 | NA | TRBV10-3 | TGTGCCATCAGTGAGTCCTCTCGGACAGTAAAAAACATTCAGTACTTC | CAISESSRTVKNIQYF
NA | TRBJ1-2 | TRBD1 | TRBV5-1 | TGCGCCAGCAGCCCCGACAGGGTCTATGGCTACACCTTC | CASSPDRVYGYTF
NA | TRBJ2-1 | NA | TRBV11-3 | TGTGCCAGCAGCTTAGGCCGGGGCATGGGGTACAATGAGCAGTTCTTC | CASSLGRGMGYNEQFF
NA | TRBJ2-7 | TRBD2 | TRBV6-1 | TGTGCCAGCAGTGTAAGTCAGGCTAGCGGGGGACCCTACGAGCAGTACTTC | CASSVSQASGGPYEQYF
NA | TRBJ2-3 | NA | TRBV23-1 | TGCGCCAGCAGTCCGATTCAGAAGCGGACAGAGCGAGCCCATGGGACAGATACGCAGTATTTT | CASSPIQKRTERAHGTDTQYF
few | TRBJ2-7 | NA | TRBV30 | TGTGCCTGGAGGAGGGTTTCCCGCTACGAGCAGTACTTC | CAWRRVSRYEQYF